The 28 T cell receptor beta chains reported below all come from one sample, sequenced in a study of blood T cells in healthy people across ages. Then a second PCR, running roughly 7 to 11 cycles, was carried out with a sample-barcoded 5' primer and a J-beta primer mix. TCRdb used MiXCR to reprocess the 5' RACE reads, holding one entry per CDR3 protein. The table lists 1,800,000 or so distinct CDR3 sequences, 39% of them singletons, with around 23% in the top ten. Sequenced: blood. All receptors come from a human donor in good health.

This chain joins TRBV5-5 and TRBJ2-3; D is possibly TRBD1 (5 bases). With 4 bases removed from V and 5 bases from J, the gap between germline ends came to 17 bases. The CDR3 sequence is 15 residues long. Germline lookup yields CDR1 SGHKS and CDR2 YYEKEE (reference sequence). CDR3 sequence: CASSPGGRTLDTQYF. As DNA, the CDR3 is TGTGCCAGCAGCCCCGGTGGGCGGACACTAGATACGCAGTATTTT.

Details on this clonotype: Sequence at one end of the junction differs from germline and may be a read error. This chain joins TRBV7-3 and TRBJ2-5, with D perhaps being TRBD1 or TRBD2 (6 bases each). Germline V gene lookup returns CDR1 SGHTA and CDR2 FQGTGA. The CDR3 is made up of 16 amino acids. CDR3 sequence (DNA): TGTACCAGCAGCGCCGATGGTCCCGGGGGCAGCGAGACCCAGTACTTC. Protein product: CTSSADGPGGSETQYF. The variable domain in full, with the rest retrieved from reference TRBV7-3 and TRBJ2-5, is GAGVSQTPSNKVTEKGKYVELRCDPISGHTALYWYRQSLGQGPEFLIYFQGTGAADDSGLPNDRFFAVRPEGSVSTLKIQRTERGDSAVYLCTSSADGPGGSETQYFGPGTRLLVL.

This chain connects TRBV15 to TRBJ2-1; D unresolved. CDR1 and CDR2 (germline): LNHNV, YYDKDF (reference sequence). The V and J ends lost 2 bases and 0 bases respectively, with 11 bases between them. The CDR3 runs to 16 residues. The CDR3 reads CATSRPWRPSYNEQFF. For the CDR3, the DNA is TGTGCCACCAGCAGACCTTGGAGACCCTCCTACAATGAGCAGTTCTTC.

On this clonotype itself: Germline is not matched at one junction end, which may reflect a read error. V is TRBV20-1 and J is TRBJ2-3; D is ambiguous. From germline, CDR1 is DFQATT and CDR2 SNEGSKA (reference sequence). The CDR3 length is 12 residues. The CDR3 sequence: CGAGAATDTQYF. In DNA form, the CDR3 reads TGCGGTGCTGGTGCGGCCACAGATACGCAGTATTTT.

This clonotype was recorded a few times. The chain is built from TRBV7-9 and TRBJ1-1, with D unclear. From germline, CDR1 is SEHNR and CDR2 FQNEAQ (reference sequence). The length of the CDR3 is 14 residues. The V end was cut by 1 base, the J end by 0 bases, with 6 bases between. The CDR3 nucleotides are TGTGCCAGCAGCTTAGTCACTCTGAACACTGAAGCTTTCTTT. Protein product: CASSLVTLNTEAFF.

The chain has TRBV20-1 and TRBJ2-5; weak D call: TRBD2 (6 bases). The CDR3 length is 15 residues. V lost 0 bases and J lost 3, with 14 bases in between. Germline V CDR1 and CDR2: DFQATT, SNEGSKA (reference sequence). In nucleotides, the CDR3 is TGCAGTGCTAGAGATCTGCTAGCGAGAGAAGAGACCCAGTACTTC. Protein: CSARDLLAREETQYF.

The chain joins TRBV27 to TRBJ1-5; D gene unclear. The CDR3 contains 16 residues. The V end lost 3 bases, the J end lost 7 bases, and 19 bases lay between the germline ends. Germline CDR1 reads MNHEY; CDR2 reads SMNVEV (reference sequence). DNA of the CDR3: TGTGCCAGCAGTTTTCGTACTAACAGAAGTTTCCAGCCCCAGCATTTT. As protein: CASSFRTNRSFQPQHF.

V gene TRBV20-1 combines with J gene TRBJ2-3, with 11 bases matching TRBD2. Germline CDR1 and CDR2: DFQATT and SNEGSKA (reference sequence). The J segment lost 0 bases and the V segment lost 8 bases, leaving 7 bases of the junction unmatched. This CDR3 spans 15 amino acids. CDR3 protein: CSLAGGLLSTDTQYF. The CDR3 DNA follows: TGCAGTCTAGCGGGGGGACTCCTTAGCACAGATACGCAGTATTTT.

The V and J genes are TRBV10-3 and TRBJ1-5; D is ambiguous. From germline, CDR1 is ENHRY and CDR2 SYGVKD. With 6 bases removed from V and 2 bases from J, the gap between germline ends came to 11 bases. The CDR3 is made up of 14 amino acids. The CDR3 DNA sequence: TGTGCCATCAGCAGAACGATAGGCAATCAGCCCCAGCATTTT. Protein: CAISRTIGNQPQHF.

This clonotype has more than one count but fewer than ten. The CDR3 DNA sequence: TGCGCCAGCAGCTTGGTTCCAGGGGGTGACTATGGCTACACCTTC. Translation: CASSLVPGGDYGYTF. The chain uses TRBV5-1 and TRBJ1-2; 7 positions agree with TRBD1. V shed 0 bases, J shed 3 bases, and the junction held 5 bases outside the gene matches. CDR3 length: 15 amino acids. The germline V gene has CDR1 SGHRS and CDR2 YFSETQ.

CDR3 in amino acids: CSAAESGGAGETQYF. CDR3 DNA: TGCAGTGCTGCAGAGAGCGGGGGGGCTGGAGAGACCCAGTACTTC. The chain is built from TRBV20-1 and TRBJ2-7; the match to TRBD2 covers 10 bases. TRBJ2-5 matches the DNA end more closely, so the J call is doubtful. Per germline, CDR1 DFQATT and CDR2 SNEGSKA (reference sequence). The CDR3 spans 15 residues.

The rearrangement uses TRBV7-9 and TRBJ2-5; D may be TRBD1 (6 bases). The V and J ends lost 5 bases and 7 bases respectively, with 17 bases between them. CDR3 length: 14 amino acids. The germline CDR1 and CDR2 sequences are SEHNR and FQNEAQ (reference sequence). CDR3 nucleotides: TGTGCCAGCAGCCAGATCACAGGGAAGGTGACCCAGTACTTC. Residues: CASSQITGKVTQYF.

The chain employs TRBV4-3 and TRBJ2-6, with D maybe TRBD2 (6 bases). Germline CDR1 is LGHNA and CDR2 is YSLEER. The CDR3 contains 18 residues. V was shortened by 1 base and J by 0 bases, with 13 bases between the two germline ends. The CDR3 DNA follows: TGCGCCAGCAGCCAAGCGGCAAGGCGGGACTCTGGGGCCAACGTCCTGACTTTC. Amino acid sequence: CASSQAARRDSGANVLTF.

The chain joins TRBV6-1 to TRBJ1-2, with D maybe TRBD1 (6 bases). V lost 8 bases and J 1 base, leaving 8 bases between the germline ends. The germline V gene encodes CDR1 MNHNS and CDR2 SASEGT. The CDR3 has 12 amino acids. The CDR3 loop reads CASRDINYGYTF. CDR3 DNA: TGTGCCAGCCGGGACATTAACTATGGCTACACCTTC.

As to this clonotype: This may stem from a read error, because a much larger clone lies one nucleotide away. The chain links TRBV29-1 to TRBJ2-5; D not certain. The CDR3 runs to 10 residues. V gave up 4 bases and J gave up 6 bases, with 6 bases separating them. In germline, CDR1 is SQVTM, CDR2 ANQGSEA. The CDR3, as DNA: TGCAGCGTTGGTAGAAAGACCCAGTACTTC. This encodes CSVGRKTQYF.

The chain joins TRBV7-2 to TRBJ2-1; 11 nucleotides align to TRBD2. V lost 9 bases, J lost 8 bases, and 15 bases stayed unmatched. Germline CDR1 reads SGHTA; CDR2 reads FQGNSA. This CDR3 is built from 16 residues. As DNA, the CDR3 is TGTGCCAGTAGCCCGACCCTAGCGGGGGGCAGGTATGAGCAGTTCTTC. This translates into CASSPTLAGGRYEQFF.

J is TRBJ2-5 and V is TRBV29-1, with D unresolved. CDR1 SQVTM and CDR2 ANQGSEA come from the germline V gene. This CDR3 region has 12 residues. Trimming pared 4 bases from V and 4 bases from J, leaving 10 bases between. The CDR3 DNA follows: TGCAGCGTTGTCATCTACCGAGAGACCCAGTACTTC. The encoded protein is CSVVIYRETQYF.

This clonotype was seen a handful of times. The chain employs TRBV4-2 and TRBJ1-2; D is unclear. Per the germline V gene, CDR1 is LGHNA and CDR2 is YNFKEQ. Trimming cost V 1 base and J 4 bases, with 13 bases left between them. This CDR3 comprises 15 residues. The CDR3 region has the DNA TGTGCCAGCAGCCAAGTTTCGGTTGGTAGCTATGGCTACACCTTC. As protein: CASSQVSVGSYGYTF.

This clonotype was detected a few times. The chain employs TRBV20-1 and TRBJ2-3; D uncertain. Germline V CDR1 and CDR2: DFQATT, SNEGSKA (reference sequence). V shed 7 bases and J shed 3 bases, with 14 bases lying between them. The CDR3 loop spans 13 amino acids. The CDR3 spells CSVIWPGTDTQYF. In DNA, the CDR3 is TGCAGTGTAATATGGCCTGGGACAGATACGCAGTATTTT.

The DNA of the CDR3 is TGTGCCAGCAGCTCCTCCGGAGGGACAGGGGTTGGCTACACCTTC. Translated: CASSSSGGTGVGYTF. V is TRBV7-3 and J is TRBJ1-2; TRBD1 matches 10 bases. V trimming: 4 bases; J trimming: 7 bases; junction bases outside the gene matches: 9. The germline V gene encodes CDR1 SGHTA and CDR2 FQGTGA. The CDR3 contains 15 residues.

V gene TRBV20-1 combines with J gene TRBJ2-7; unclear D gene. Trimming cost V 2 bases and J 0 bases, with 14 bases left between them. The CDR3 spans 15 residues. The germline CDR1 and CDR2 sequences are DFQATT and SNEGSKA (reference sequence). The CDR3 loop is CSARSPQSSSYEQYF. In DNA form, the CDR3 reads TGCAGTGCTAGATCCCCACAGTCAAGCTCCTACGAGCAGTACTTC.

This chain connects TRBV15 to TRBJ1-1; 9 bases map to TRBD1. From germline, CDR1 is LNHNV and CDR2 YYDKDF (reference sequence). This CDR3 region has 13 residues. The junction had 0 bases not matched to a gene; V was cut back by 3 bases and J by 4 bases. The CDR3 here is CATSRTGGTEAFF. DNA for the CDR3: TGTGCCACCAGCAGGACAGGGGGCACTGAAGCTTTCTTT.

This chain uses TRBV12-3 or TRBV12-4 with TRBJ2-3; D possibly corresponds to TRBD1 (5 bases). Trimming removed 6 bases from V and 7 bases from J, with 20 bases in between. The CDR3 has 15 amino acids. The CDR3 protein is CASSFETGKFYTQYF. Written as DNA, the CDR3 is TGTGCCAGCAGCTTTGAAACAGGAAAATTCTATACGCAGTATTTT.

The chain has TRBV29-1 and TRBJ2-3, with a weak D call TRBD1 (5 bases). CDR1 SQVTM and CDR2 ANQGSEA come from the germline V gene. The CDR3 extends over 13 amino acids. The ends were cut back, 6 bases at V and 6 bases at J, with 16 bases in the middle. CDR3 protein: CSVRQWVADTQYF. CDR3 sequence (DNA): TGCAGCGTGAGACAGTGGGTGGCTGATACGCAGTATTTT.

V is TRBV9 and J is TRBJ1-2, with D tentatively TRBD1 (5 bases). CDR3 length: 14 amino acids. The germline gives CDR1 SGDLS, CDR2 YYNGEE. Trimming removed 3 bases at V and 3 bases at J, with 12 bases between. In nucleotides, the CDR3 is TGTGCCAGCAGCGCGGACGGGACTGACTATGGCTACACCTTC. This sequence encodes CASSADGTDYGYTF.

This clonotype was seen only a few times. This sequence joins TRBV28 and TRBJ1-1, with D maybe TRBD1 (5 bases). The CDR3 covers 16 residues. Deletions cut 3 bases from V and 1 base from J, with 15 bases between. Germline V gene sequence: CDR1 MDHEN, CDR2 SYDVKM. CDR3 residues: CASSLVGYRSNTEAFF. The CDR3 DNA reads TGTGCCAGCAGTTTGGTGGGATACAGGTCGAACACTGAAGCTTTCTTT.

The DNA for the CDR3 is TGTGCCAGCAGCCCTAGGGGGGGGGGTCAGAGTCCCTACGAGCAGTACTTC. It specifies CASSPRGGGQSPYEQYF. The V and J genes are TRBV7-2 and TRBJ2-7, with D perhaps matching TRBD2 (7 bases). In germline, CDR1 is SGHTA, CDR2 FQGNSA. V gave up 5 bases and J gave up 2 bases, with 22 bases separating them. The CDR3 is made up of 17 amino acids. Complete variable domain (other parts from reference TRBV7-2 and TRBJ2-7): GAGVSQSPSNKVTEKGKDVELRCDPISGHTALYWYRQSLGQGLEFLIYFQGNSAPDKSGLPSDRFSAERTGGSVSTLTIQRTQQEDSAVYLCASSPRGGGQSPYEQYFGPGTRLTVT.

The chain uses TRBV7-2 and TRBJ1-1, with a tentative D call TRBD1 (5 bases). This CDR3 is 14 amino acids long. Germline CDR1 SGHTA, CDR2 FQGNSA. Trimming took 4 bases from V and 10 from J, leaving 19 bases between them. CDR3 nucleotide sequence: TGTGCCAGCAGCTCCCTGTCGGGGGGGTTTGGAGCTTTCTTT. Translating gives CASSSLSGGFGAFF.